These 4 T cell receptor beta chains came from one sample sequenced in a study of Ad26.COV2.S vaccination and SARS-CoV-2 variants. Sequencing used immunoSEQ multiplex PCR; TCRdb keeps in-frame clones, though not all of them. The table has hundreds of thousands of clones, about 91% seen once. This specimen consisted of peripheral blood, obtained after recovery from COVID-19. These TCRs come from a human donor who had recovered from COVID-19.

The J gene is TRBJ2-6, the V gene TRBV21-1; the D call TRBD1 from the table was never checked on the DNA. TRBV21-1 is given as a pseudogene. CDR3 size: 19 residues. The chain's CDR3 is CASSKVGRGWDSGANVLTF. Written as DNA, the CDR3 is TGTGCCAGCAGCAAAGTCGGTAGGGGTTGGGACTCTGGGGCCAACGTCCTGACTTTC.

In this sample, this clone turned up a few times. The chain uses TRBV6-5 and TRBJ1-5, with D possibly being TRBD1 (5 bases). This CDR3 has 13 amino acids. Germline V gene lookup returns CDR1 MNHEY and CDR2 SVGAGI. The V and J ends lost 7 bases and 5 bases respectively, with 12 bases between them. The CDR3 loop reads CASKIVRDQPQHF. The CDR3 nucleotides read TGTGCCAGCAAGATCGTCAGGGATCAGCCCCAGCATTTT.

The chain recombines TRBV6-5 with TRBJ2-1; 7 positions agree with TRBD1. This CDR3 has 15 residues. V lost 2 bases, J lost 10 bases, and 11 bases stayed unmatched. CDR1 is MNHEY, CDR2 SVGAGI, per germline. In DNA, the CDR3 is TGTGCCAGCAGTTACAAAGGGGGCACGGGATACGAGCAGTTCTTC. It encodes CASSYKGGTGYEQFF.

V usage is TRBV6-6 and J usage is TRBJ1-1; D gene unclear. V gave up 3 bases and J gave up 5 bases, with 7 bases separating them. Germline V gene sequence: CDR1 MNHNY, CDR2 SVGAGI (reference sequence). This CDR3 has 12 amino acids. CDR3 region: CASSYGATEAFF. The CDR3 DNA is TGTGCCAGCAGTTATGGCGCTACTGAAGCTTTCTTT.